This is a list of T cell receptor beta chains from one sample in a study of T cells after yellow fever vaccination. One entry per CDR3 protein, called by TCRdb with MiXCR from the 5' RACE reads. The sample includes 300,000 to 400,000 distinct CDR3 sequences, around 12% of them seen just once. The input for sequencing was CD4+ T cells sorted from PBMCs, taken 15 days after the yellow fever booster vaccination. The receptors originated from a young man who received the YFV17D yellow fever vaccine. Both conserved end residues are part of each CDR3. Each record gives: D gene, clone size, V gene, J gene, CDR3 protein, CDR3 DNA. The D gene is left open where the match is weak. Only some rows state a clone size, as once, few, many or a class for expanded clones.

d_gene: .
abundance: few
v_gene: TRBV20-1
j_gene: TRBJ1-1
CDR3aa: CSARDQGRGEAFF
CDR3nt: TGCAGTGCTAGAGATCAGGGGAGAGGTGAAGCTTTCTTT

d_gene: .
abundance: few
v_gene: TRBV6-2/TRBV6-3
j_gene: TRBJ2-1
CDR3aa: CASGSLYEQFF
CDR3nt: TGTGCCAGCGGGTCGCTGTATGAGCAGTTCTTC

d_gene: .
abundance: many
v_gene: TRBV6-1
j_gene: TRBJ2-2
CDR3aa: CASSEDRLGELFF
CDR3nt: TGTGCCAGCAGTGAAGATCGGCTCGGGGAGCTGTTTTTT

d_gene: TRBD1
abundance: few
v_gene: TRBV12-3/TRBV12-4
j_gene: TRBJ1-2
CDR3aa: CASSLESRDRGLYGYTF
CDR3nt: TGTGCCAGCAGTTTAGAATCCCGGGACAGGGGACTCTATGGCTACACCTTC

d_gene: .
abundance: .
v_gene: TRBV7-2
j_gene: TRBJ2-7
CDR3aa: CASSLDSGRQQQYF
CDR3nt: TGTGCCAGCAGCTTAGACTCGGGCCGCCAGCAGCAGTACTTC

d_gene: .
abundance: many
v_gene: TRBV4-3
j_gene: TRBJ2-3
CDR3aa: CASSQQGGDTQYF
CDR3nt: TGCGCCAGCAGCCAACAGGGGGGAGATACGCAGTATTTT

d_gene: TRBD2
abundance: .
v_gene: TRBV20-1
j_gene: TRBJ2-3
CDR3aa: CSASKRGEYGDTQYF
CDR3nt: TGCAGTGCTAGCAAGCGGGGGGAGTATGGAGATACGCAGTATTTT

d_gene: TRBD2
abundance: few
v_gene: TRBV6-4
j_gene: TRBJ2-1
CDR3aa: CASRPGLAVGEQFF
CDR3nt: TGTGCCAGCAGACCGGGACTAGCGGTCGGGGAGCAGTTCTTC

d_gene: TRBD2
abundance: .
v_gene: TRBV10-3
j_gene: TRBJ2-5
CDR3aa: CAISGTSPLETQYF
CDR3nt: TGTGCCATCAGTGGGACTAGCCCTTTAGAGACCCAGTACTTC

d_gene: .
abundance: .
v_gene: TRBV5-1
j_gene: TRBJ2-5
CDR3aa: CASSFDYQETQYF
CDR3nt: TGCGCCAGCAGCTTTGACTACCAAGAGACCCAGTACTTC

d_gene: .
abundance: few
v_gene: TRBV11-1
j_gene: TRBJ2-1
CDR3aa: CASSLVHLSSYNEQFF
CDR3nt: TGTGCCAGCAGCTTAGTACACCTAAGCTCCTACAATGAGCAGTTCTTC

d_gene: .
abundance: few
v_gene: TRBV7-9
j_gene: TRBJ1-2
CDR3aa: CASSSDTYDGYTF
CDR3nt: TGTGCCAGCAGCTCGGACACGTATGATGGCTACACCTTC

d_gene: TRBD1
abundance: .
v_gene: TRBV20-1
j_gene: TRBJ2-4
CDR3aa: CSAPPGTGENIQYF
CDR3nt: TGCAGTGCCCCTCCGGGGACAGGGGAAAACATTCAGTACTTC

d_gene: .
abundance: few
v_gene: TRBV5-1
j_gene: TRBJ1-6
CDR3aa: CASSLGELESPLHF
CDR3nt: TGCGCCAGCAGCTTGGGTGAGTTAGAGTCACCCCTCCACTTT